What follows are 13 T cell receptor beta chains derived from one specimen sequenced in a study of T cell changes during pregnancy in multiple sclerosis (dated by TCRdb to the late 2010s). Preparation of the library involved the immunoSEQ multiplex PCR assay. TCRdb's version of the immuneACCESS table is confined to in-frame rearrangements and falls short of the full clone set. An unresolved V gene accounts for under half of the shortfall where checked; the remainder is of unknown origin. This sample is represented by 23,000 or so clones; 86% of them were singletons. The top ten hold approximately 13% of the sample. Sequencing was performed on CD8+ T cells from peripheral blood mononuclear cells, taken in the first trimester of pregnancy. These receptors all stem from a female donor in good health, enrolled as a control in a pregnancy study.

This sequence joins TRBV5-1 and TRBJ2-3; 8 bases map to TRBD1. The V gene end was trimmed by 4 bases and the J gene end by 5 bases; junction bases not matched to a gene: 9. The CDR3 runs 15 residues. Germline values: CDR1 SGHRS, CDR2 YFSETQ. The CDR3 nucleotides are TGCGCCAGCAGCGGGAGAGGACAGGGCGGAGATACGCAGTATTTT. Protein: CASSGRGQGGDTQYF.

V is TRBV4-2 and J is TRBJ2-5; TRBD2 matches at 7 bases. V was pared by 3 bases and J by 5 bases, with 6 bases of the junction left unmatched. This CDR3 spans 14 amino acids. From germline, CDR1 is LGHNA and CDR2 YNFKEQ. The DNA of the CDR3 is TGTGCCAGCAGCCAGCTGGGGGGGTTGGAGACCCAGTACTTC. Its protein is CASSQLGGLETQYF.

This clone came up once. The chain combines TRBV7-3 with TRBJ1-2, with TRBD1 identical over 9 bases. The germline gives CDR1 SGHTA, CDR2 FQGTGA. This CDR3 contains 17 residues. Trimming cost V 5 bases and J 3 bases; bases outside gene matches: 13. The CDR3 reads CASSGPRGQGLYYGYTF. CDR3 sequence (DNA): TGTGCCAGCAGCGGCCCCCGAGGACAGGGGCTATACTATGGCTACACCTTC.

J is TRBJ1-1 and V is TRBV28; no firm D call. Germline CDR1 and CDR2: MDHEN and SYDVKM. V was shortened by 2 bases and J by 2 bases, with 6 bases between the two germline ends. The CDR3 loop spans 13 amino acids. The CDR3 DNA sequence: TGTGCCAGCAGTTTAACCAGAAACACTGAAGCTTTCTTT. Its translation is CASSLTRNTEAFF.

The CDR3 reads CASSARTDVSRPTGELFF. CDR3 coding DNA: TGTGCCAGCAGCGCAAGGACAGATGTAAGCAGGCCCACCGGGGAGCTGTTTTTT. The rearrangement uses TRBV7-6 and TRBJ2-2, with D perhaps TRBD1 (6 bases). CDR1 is SGHVS, CDR2 FNYEAQ, per germline. The CDR3 sequence is 18 residues long. Trimming removed 5 bases at V and 4 bases at J, with 23 bases between.

V gene TRBV11-2 combines with J gene TRBJ2-1; 7 bases align to TRBD2. V was pared by 5 bases and J by 9 bases, with 10 bases of the junction left unmatched. The CDR3 is made up of 14 amino acids. The germline gives CDR1 SGHAT, CDR2 FQNNGV. CDR3 protein: CASSRREGKGEQFF. CDR3 DNA sequence: TGTGCCAGCAGCCGCAGGGAGGGAAAGGGTGAGCAGTTCTTC.

This chain joins TRBV28 and TRBJ2-2; perhaps TRBD2 as D (5 bases). This CDR3 spans 15 amino acids. Germline values: CDR1 MDHEN, CDR2 SYDVKM. The V and J ends lost 4 bases and 1 base respectively, with 10 bases between them. The CDR3 region has the DNA TGTGCCAGCAGTTCCACCACTAGGAACACCGGGGAGCTGTTTTTT. Translating it yields CASSSTTRNTGELFF. The full variable domain, rest sourced from reference TRBV28 and TRBJ2-2, is DVKVTQSSRYLVKRTGEKVFLECVQDMDHENMFWYRQDPGLGLRLIYFSYDVKMKEKGDIPEGYSVSREKKERFSLILESASTNQTSMYLCASSSTTRNTGELFFGEGSRLTVL.

This clone was detected once. The gene calls are TRBV15 and TRBJ1-1; the D gene is possibly TRBD1 (6 bases). Trimming removed 0 bases at V and 1 base at J, with 21 bases between. Per the germline V gene, CDR1 is LNHNV and CDR2 is YYDKDF (reference sequence). CDR3 length: 19 residues. The CDR3 loop reads CATSRDRGQFGIGNTEAFF. The DNA for the CDR3 is TGTGCCACCAGCAGAGATCGCGGACAGTTCGGGATCGGGAACACTGAAGCTTTCTTT. Full variable domain (outside the CDR3, taken from reference TRBV15 and TRBJ1-1): DAMVIQNPRYQVTQFGKPVTLSCSQTLNHNVMYWYQQKSSQAPKLLFHYYDKDFNNEADTPDNFQSRRPNTSFCFLDIRSPGLGDTAMYLCATSRDRGQFGIGNTEAFFGQGTRLTVV.

This chain connects TRBV27 to TRBJ2-7; no clear D gene. The CDR3 consists of 11 residues. Germline V gives CDR1 MNHEY, CDR2 SMNVEV (reference sequence). V was clipped by 4 bases and J by 3 bases, with 4 bases between them. For the CDR3, the DNA is TGTGCCAGCAGTTCCCACTACGAGCAGTACTTC. This gives the protein CASSSHYEQYF.

The chain uses TRBV5-4 and TRBJ2-7, with TRBD1 matching over 10 bases. There are 12 residues in the CDR3. The germline gives CDR1 SGHNT, CDR2 YYREEE (reference sequence). J was trimmed by 6 bases and V by 4 bases; bases with no gene match: 1. This CDR3 is CASSRDRGEQYF. The CDR3 DNA reads as TGTGCCAGCAGCCGGGACAGGGGCGAGCAGTACTTC.

The V call is TRBV2, the J call TRBJ2-1; D may be TRBD1 (6 bases). This CDR3 spans 15 amino acids. Germline V gene sequence: CDR1 SNHLY, CDR2 FYNNEI. The V gene lost 8 bases and the J gene lost 0 bases, with 14 bases spanning the gap. This CDR3 is CASGGIVSSYNEQFF. In nucleotides, the CDR3 is TGTGCCAGCGGGGGCATTGTGAGCTCCTACAATGAGCAGTTCTTC.

This clone was observed a few times. This chain links TRBV19 with TRBJ1-1; 7 bases map to TRBD1. Germline trimming cut 9 bases from V and 0 bases from J; bases unmatched to any gene: 4. The CDR3 loop spans 13 amino acids. The germline V gene encodes CDR1 LNHDA and CDR2 SQIVND (reference sequence). CDR3: CASSGTVNTEAFF. The DNA of the CDR3 is TGTGCCAGCTCGGGGACAGTGAACACTGAAGCTTTCTTT.

This clone was seen only a few times. The rearrangement joins TRBV7-9 to TRBJ1-2; no clear D gene. Germline CDR1 and CDR2: SEHNR and FQNEAQ (reference sequence). This CDR3 is built from 13 residues. V was cut by 3 bases and J by 4 bases, with 9 bases left in between. CDR3 sequence reads: CASSLGDLYGYTF. As DNA, the CDR3 is TGTGCCAGCAGCTTGGGAGATCTCTATGGCTACACCTTC.